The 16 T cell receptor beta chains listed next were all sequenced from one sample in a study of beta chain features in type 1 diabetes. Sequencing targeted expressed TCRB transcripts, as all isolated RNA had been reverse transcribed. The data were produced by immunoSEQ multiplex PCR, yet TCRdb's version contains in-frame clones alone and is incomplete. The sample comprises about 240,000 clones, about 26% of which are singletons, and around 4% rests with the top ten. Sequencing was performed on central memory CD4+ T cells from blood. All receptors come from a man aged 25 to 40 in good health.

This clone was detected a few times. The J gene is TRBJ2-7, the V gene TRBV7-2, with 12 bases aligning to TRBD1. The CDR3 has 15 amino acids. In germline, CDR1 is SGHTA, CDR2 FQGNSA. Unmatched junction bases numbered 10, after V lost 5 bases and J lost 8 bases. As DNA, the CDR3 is TGTGCCAGCAGCGGGACAGGGGGCACTGAAGACAAGCAGTACTTC. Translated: CASSGTGGTEDKQYF.

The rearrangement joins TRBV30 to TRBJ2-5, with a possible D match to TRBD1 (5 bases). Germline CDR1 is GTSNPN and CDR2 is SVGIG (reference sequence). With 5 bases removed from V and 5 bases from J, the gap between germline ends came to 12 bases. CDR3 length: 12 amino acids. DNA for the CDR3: TGTGCCTGGGGCAGGGTTGGGGAGACCCAGTACTTC. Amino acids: CAWGRVGETQYF. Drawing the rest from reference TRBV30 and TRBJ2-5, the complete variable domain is SQTIHQWPATLVQPVGSPLSLECTVEGTSNPNLYWYRQAAGRGLQLLFYSVGIGQISSEVPQNLSASRPQDRQFILSSKKLLLSDSGFYLCAWGRVGETQYFGPGTRLLVL.

Here the CDR3 DNA reads TGTGCCAGCAGTTGGTCTGACAGGGCGGTAGAGACCCAGTACTTC. Encoded protein: CASSWSDRAVETQYF. V usage is TRBV2 and J usage is TRBJ2-5, with 7 bases lining up with TRBD1. V lost 5 bases, J lost 4 bases, and 10 bases stayed unmatched. Germline values: CDR1 SNHLY, CDR2 FYNNEI. The CDR3 has 15 amino acids. The full variable domain, with the rest looked up from reference TRBV2 and TRBJ2-5, is EPEVTQTPSHQVTQMGQEVILRCVPISNHLYFYWYRQILGQKVEFLVSFYNNEISEKSEIFDDQFSVERPDGSNFTLKIRSTKLEDSAMYFCASSWSDRAVETQYFGPGTRLLVL.

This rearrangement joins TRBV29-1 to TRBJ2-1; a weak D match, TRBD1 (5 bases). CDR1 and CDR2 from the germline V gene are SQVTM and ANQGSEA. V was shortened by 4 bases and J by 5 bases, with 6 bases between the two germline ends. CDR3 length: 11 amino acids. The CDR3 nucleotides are TGCAGCGTTGGACAGCACAATGAGCAGTTCTTC. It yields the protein CSVGQHNEQFF.

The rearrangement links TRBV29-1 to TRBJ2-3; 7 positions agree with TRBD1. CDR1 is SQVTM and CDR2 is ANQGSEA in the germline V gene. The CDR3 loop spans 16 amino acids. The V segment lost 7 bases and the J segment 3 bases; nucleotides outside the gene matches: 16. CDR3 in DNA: TGCAGCGACCGGAACGGGAAAGGGGGCGATACAGATACGCAGTATTTT. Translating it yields CSDRNGKGGDTDTQYF.

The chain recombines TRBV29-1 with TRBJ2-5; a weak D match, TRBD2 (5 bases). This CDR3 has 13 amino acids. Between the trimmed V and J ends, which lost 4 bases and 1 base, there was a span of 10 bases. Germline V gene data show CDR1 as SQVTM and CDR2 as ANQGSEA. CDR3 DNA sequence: TGCAGCGTTGCGGGAACCGTCCAAGAGACCCAGTACTTC. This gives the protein CSVAGTVQETQYF. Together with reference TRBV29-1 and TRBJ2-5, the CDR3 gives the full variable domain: SAVISQKPSRDICQRGTSLTIQCQVDSQVTMMFWYRQQPGQSLTLIATANQGSEATYESGFVIDKFPISRPNLTFSTLTVSNMSPEDSSIYLCSVAGTVQETQYFGPGTRLLVL.

CDR3 sequence: CSAGADQGSTDTQYF. The CDR3 nucleotides are TGCAGCGCCGGGGCGGACCAGGGGAGCACAGATACGCAGTATTTT. This rearrangement joins TRBV29-1 to TRBJ2-3; a weak D match, TRBD1 (6 bases). V was cut by 7 bases and J by 0 bases, with 17 bases left in between. CDR1 and CDR2 (germline): SQVTM, ANQGSEA. The CDR3 extends over 15 amino acids.

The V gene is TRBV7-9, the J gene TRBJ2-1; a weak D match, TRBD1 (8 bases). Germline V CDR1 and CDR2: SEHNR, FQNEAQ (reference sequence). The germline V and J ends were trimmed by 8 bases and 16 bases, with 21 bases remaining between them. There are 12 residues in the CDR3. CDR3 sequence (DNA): TGTGCCAGCGCTGGGGGGGACAGGCCCTCCTTCTTC. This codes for CASAGGDRPSFF.

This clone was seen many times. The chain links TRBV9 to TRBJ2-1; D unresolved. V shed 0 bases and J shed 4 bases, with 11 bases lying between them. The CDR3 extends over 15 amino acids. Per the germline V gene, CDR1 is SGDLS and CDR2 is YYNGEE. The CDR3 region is CASSVAPLEYNEQFF. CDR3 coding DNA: TGTGCCAGCAGCGTAGCCCCCCTGGAGTACAATGAGCAGTTCTTC.

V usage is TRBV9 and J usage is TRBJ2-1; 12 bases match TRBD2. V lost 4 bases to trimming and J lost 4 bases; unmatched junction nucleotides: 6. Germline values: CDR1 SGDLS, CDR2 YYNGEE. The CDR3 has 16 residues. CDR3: CASSRLAGVEYNEQFF. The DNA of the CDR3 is TGTGCCAGCAGCAGACTAGCGGGAGTAGAGTACAATGAGCAGTTCTTC.

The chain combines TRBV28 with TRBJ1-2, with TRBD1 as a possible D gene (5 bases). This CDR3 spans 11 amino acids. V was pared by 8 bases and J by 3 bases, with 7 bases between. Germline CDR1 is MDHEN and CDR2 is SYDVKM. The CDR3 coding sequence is TGTGCCAGCCGCAGGGACTATGGCTACACCTTC. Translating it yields CASRRDYGYTF.

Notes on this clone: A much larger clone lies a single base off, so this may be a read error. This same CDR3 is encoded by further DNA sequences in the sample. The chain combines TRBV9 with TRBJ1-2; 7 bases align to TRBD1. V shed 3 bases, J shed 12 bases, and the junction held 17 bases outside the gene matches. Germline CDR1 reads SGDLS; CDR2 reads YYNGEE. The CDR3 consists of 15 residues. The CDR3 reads CASSEGIQGFGAHTF. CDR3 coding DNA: TGTGCCAGCAGCGAGGGAATACAGGGGTTCGGGGCGCACACCTTC.

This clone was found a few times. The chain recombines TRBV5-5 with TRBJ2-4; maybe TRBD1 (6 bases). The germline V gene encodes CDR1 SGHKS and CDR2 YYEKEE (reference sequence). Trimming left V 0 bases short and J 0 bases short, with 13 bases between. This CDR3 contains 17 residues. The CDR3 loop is CASSLDTGQTAKNIQYF. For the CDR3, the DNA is TGTGCCAGCAGCTTGGATACGGGACAAACAGCCAAAAACATTCAGTACTTC.

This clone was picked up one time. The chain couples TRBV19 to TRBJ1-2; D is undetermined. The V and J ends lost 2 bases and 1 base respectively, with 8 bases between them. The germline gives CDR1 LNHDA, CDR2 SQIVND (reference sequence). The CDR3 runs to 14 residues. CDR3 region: CASSITANNYGYTF. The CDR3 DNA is TGTGCCAGTAGTATAACAGCTAATAACTATGGCTACACCTTC.

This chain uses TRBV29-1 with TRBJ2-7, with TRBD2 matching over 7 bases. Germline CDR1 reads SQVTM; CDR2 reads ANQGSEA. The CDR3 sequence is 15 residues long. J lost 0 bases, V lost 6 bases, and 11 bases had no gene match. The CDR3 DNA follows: TGCAGCGTGGGGGGGATAGCGGCTAGCTCCTACGAGCAGTACTTC. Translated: CSVGGIAASSYEQYF.

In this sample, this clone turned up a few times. The DNA for the CDR3 is TGTGCCAGCAGCTTAGGGACTAGCTCCTACAATGAGCAGTTCTTC. It translates to CASSLGTSSYNEQFF. V and J are TRBV5-4 and TRBJ2-1; TRBD2 aligns across 8 bases. Germline loops: CDR1 SGHNT, CDR2 YYREEE (reference sequence). This CDR3 has 15 residues. V lost 2 bases to trimming and J lost 0 bases; unmatched junction nucleotides: 1.